Detailed here is one TCR beta chain. Its antigen remains unidentified. The CDR3 spans 14 residues. The germline gives CDR1 SQVTM, CDR2 ANQGSEA. The germline V and J ends were trimmed by 1 base and 4 bases, with 12 bases remaining between them. One entry per CDR3 protein, called by TCRdb with MiXCR from the 5' RACE reads. This sample has 1.5 million to 2 million distinct CDR3 sequences; about 30% occur once, and the top ten carry more than 0.25%. This record belongs to a study of identical twins. General observations from the study: Out-of-frame sharing of TCR alpha in monozygotic twins was underestimated by models. Beta out-of-frame twin sharing showed a weaker excess.

This TCR was recovered from a newborn girl in good health. Source material: cord blood. The chain recombines TRBV29-1 with TRBJ2-3; D unresolved. This CDR3 reads CSVEVLPWSDTQYF. The CDR3 DNA sequence: TGCAGCGTTGAAGTGCTTCCCTGGTCAGATACGCAGTATTTT.